This T cell receptor (beta chain) derives from a study of molecular identifiers for immune sequencing clone quantification. Study observations and caveats: Jurkat TCR RNA spiked in from one cell (amid 800,000 to 1,000,000 naive cells) was reportedly detectable. Beyond 20 RNA copies, clones held over 99% of effector molecules, compared with under 1% in naive cells.

Germline CDR1 reads MDHEN; CDR2 reads SYDVKM. With 6 bases removed from V and 5 bases from J, the gap between germline ends came to 20 bases. The CDR3 runs 16 residues. This clonotype was found a few times. Its antigen is not known. Preparation methods for the bulk TCR libraries were those previously described, with listed TCR primers. TCRdb called the PCR reads again in MiXCR, with one record for every CDR3 protein. The table records over 100,000 distinct CDR3 sequences, 35% of them present only once. The sequence derives from a human donor in good health. Some libraries in this study had Jurkat cell RNA spiked in. Material: naive CD8+ T cells from blood, with Jurkat cell RNA spiked in. Described subset: FACS-sorted CD8+CD4-CCR7+CD45RA+ naive T cells. This sequence joins TRBV28 and TRBJ1-5, with D perhaps matching TRBD1 (5 bases). The CDR3 DNA is TGTGCCAGCAGGGGGATCGGGGCCGCGCCTTATCAGCCCCAGCATTTT. It translates to CASRGIGAAPYQPQHF. Together with reference TRBV28 and TRBJ1-5, the CDR3 gives the full variable domain: DVKVTQSSRYLVKRTGEKVFLECVQDMDHENMFWYRQDPGLGLRLIYFSYDVKMKEKGDIPEGYSVSREKKERFSLILESASTNQTSMYLCASRGIGAAPYQPQHFGDGTRLSIL.